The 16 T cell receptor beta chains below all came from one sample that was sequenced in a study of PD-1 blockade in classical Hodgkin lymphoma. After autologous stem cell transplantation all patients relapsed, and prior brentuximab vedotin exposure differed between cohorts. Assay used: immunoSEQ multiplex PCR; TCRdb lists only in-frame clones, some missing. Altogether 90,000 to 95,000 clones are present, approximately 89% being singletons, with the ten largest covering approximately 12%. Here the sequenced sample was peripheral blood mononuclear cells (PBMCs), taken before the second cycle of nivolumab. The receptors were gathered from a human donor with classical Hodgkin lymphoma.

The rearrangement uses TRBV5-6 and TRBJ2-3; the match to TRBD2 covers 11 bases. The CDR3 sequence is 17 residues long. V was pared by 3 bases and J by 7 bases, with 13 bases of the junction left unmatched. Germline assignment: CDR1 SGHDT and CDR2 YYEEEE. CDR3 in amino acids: CASSSGRLAGSINTQYF. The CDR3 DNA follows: TGTGCCAGCAGCTCGGGCAGACTAGCGGGGAGCATCAATACGCAGTATTTT.

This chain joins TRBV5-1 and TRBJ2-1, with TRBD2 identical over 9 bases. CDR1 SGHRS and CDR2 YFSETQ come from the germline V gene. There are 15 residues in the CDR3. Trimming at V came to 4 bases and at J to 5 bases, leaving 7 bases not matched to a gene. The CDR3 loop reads CASSPPLAGNNEQFF. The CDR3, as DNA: TGCGCCAGCAGCCCTCCTCTAGCGGGAAACAATGAGCAGTTCTTC.

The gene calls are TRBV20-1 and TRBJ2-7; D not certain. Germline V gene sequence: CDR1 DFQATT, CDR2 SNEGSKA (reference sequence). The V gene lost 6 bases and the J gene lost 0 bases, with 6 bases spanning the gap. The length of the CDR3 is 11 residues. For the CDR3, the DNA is TGCAGTGCCGCCAGCTCCTACGAGCAGTACTTC. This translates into CSAASSYEQYF.

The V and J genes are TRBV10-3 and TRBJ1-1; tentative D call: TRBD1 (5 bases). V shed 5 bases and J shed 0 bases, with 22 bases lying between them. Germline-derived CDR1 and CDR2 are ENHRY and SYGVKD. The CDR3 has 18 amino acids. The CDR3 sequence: CAISNPGPFGGVNTEAFF. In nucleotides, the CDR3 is TGTGCCATCAGTAACCCGGGACCATTCGGAGGGGTGAACACTGAAGCTTTCTTT.

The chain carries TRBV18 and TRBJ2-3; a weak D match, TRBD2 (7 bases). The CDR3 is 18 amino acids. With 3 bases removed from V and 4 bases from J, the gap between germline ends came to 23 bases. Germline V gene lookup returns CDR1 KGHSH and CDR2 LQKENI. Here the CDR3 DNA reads TGTGCCAGCTCACCGAACCCTCTTGTGGGGGGGGCCTCAGATACGCAGTATTTT. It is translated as CASSPNPLVGGASDTQYF.

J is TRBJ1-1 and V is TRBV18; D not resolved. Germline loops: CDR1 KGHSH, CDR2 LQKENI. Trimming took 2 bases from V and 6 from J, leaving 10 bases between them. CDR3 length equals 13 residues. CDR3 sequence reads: CASSPRVESEAFF. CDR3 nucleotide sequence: TGTGCCAGCTCACCAAGGGTTGAGTCTGAAGCTTTCTTT.

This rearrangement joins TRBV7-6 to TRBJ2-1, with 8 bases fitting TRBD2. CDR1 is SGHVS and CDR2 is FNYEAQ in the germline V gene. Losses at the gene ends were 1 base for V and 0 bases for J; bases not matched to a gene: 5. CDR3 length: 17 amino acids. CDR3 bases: TGTGCCAGCAGCTTAGGTTCGGGGGGGAGCTCCTACAATGAGCAGTTCTTC. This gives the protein CASSLGSGGSSYNEQFF.

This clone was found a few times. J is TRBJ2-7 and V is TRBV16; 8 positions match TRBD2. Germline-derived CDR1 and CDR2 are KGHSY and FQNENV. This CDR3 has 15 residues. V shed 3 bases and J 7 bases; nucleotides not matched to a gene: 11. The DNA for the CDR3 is TGTGCCAGCAGCCACGGCACTAGCGGAATTGGTGAGCAGTACTTC. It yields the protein CASSHGTSGIGEQYF.

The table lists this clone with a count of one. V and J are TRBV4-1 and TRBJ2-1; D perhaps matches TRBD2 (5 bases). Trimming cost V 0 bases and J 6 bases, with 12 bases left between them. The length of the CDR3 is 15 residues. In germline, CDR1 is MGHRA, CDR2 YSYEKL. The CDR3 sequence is CASSQEDYFSNEQFF. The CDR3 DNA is TGCGCCAGCAGCCAAGAAGACTACTTCTCCAATGAGCAGTTCTTC.

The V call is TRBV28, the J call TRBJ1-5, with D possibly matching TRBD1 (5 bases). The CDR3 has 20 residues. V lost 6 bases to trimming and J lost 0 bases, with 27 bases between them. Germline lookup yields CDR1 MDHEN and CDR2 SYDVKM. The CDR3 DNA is TGTGCCAGCAGGGTACGTGCATGGGAGAGTGGGGCATTTAGCAATCAGCCCCAGCATTTT. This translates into CASRVRAWESGAFSNQPQHF. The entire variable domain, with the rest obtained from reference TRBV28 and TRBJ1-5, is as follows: DVKVTQSSRYLVKRTGEKVFLECVQDMDHENMFWYRQDPGLGLRLIYFSYDVKMKEKGDIPEGYSVSREKKERFSLILESASTNQTSMYLCASRVRAWESGAFSNQPQHFGDGTRLSIL.

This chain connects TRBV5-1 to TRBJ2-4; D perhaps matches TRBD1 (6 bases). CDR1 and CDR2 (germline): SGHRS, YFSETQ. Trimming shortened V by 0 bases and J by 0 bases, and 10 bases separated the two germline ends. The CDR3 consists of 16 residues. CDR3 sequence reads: CASSLGTDLAKNIQYF. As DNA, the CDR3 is TGCGCCAGCAGCTTGGGGACAGACCTAGCCAAAAACATTCAGTACTTC.

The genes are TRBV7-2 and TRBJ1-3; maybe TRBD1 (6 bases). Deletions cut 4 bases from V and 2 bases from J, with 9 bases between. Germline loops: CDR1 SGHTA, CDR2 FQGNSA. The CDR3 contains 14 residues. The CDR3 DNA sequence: TGTGCCAGCAGCTGGACAGACGCTGGAAACACCATATATTTT. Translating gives CASSWTDAGNTIYF.

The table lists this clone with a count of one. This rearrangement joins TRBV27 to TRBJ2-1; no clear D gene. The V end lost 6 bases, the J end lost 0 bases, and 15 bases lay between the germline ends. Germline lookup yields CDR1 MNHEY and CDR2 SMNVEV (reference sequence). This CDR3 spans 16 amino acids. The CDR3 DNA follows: TGTGCCAGCAGCCCTAGTTGGGTAGGCTCCTACAATGAGCAGTTCTTC. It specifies CASSPSWVGSYNEQFF.

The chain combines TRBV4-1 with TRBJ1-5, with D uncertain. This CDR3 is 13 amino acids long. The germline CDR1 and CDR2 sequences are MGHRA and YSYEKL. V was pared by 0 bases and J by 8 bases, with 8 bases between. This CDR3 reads CASSQDGPEPQHF. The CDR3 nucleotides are TGCGCCAGCAGCCAAGATGGTCCAGAGCCCCAGCATTTT.

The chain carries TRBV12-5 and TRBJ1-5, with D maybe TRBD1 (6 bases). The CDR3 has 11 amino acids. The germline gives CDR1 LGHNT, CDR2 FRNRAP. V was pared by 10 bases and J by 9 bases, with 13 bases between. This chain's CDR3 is CATTVRGPQHF. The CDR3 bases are TGTGCTACAACCGTCAGGGGGCCCCAGCATTTT.

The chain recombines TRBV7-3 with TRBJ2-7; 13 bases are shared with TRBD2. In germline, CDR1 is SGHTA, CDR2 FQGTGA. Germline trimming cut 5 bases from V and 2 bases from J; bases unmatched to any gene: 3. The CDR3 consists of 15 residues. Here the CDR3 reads CASSPGLAGAYEQYF. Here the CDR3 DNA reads TGTGCCAGCAGCCCAGGACTAGCGGGAGCCTACGAGCAGTACTTC.